This T cell receptor (beta chain) comes out of a study of lymphopenia after photon versus proton radiotherapy. This CDR3 spans 16 amino acids. The method was immunoSEQ multiplex PCR; TCRdb's version includes in-frame clones alone and lacks a portion of them. The table lists 70,000 to 95,000 clones, about 86% of them singletons. Sequencing used peripheral blood, obtained from a patient treated with proton-based radiotherapy. V is TRBV21-1 and J is TRBJ1-1; the tabulated D call, TRBD1, remains unverified against the DNA. TRBV21-1 has pseudogene status. This TCR was recovered from a man aged 55 to 70 with pancreatic cancer. The CDR3 nucleotides are TGTGCCAGCAGCAAATCTACAGGGGCCTCGAACACTGAAGCTTTCTTT. It specifies CASSKSTGASNTEAFF.